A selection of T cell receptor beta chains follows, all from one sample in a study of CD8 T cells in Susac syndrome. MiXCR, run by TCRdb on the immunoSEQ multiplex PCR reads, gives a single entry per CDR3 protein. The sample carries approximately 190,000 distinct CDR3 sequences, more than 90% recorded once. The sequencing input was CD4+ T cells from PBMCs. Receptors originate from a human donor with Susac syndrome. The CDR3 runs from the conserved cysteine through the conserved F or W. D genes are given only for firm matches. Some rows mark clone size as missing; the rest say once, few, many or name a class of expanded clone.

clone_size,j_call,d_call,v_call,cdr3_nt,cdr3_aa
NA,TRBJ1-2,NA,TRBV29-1,TGCAGCGTTCGCCAGCAGCCCTATGGCTACACCTTC,CSVRQQPYGYTF
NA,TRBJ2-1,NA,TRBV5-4,TGTGCCAGCAGTCCGGGGACCCACGGAAGGCAGTTCTTC,CASSPGTHGRQFF
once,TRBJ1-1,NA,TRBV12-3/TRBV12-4,TGTGCCAGCAGTTTGGGGGAAGGGAACACTGAAGCTTTCTTT,CASSLGEGNTEAFF
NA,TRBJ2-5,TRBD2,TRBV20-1,TGCAGTGCTCATTCGGGAGCGGGGGGCGGGGAGACCCAGTACTTC,CSAHSGAGGGETQYF
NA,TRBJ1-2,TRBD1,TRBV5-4,TGTGCCAGCAGCTTGGCCGACAGGGCCTATGGCTACACCTTC,CASSLADRAYGYTF
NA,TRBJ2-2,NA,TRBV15,TGTGCCACCAGCAGAGATGTAGGGACCGGGGAGCTGTTTTTT,CATSRDVGTGELFF
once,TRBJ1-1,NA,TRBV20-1,TGCAGTGCTGAGGGGAACACTGAAGCTTTCTTT,CSAEGNTEAFF
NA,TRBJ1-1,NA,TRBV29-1,TGCAGCGCTCAGAACACTGAAGCTTTCTTT,CSAQNTEAFF
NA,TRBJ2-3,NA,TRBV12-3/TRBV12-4,TGTGCCAGCACCTTTGGGGAGGATACCGGGGGTACGCAGTATTTT,CASTFGEDTGGTQYF
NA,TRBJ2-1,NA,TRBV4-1,TGCGCCAGCAGCCAAGATGACACAGGGCGCAATGAGCAGTTCTTC,CASSQDDTGRNEQFF
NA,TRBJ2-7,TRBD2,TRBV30,TGTGCCTGGGGCCCCGAGGGAGGGCGCGAGCAGTACTTC,CAWGPEGGREQYF
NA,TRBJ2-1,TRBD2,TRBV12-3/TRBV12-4,TGTGCCAGCAGTTTAGGACTAGCTTTGGGCAATGAGCAGTTCTTC,CASSLGLALGNEQFF
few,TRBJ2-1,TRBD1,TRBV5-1,TGCGCCAGCAGCTCGGGACAGGGGGCCAATGAGCAGTTCTTC,CASSSGQGANEQFF
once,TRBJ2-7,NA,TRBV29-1,TGCAGCGTTGAAGATCGAATCGGGGTGGGCTCCTACGAGCAGTACTTC,CSVEDRIGVGSYEQYF
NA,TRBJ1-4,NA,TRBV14,TGTGCCAGCAGCCAAATAGGGGTGACTAATGAAAAACTGTTTTTT,CASSQIGVTNEKLFF
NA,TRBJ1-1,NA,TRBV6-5,TGTGCCAGCAGTTACTCCGGGAGGGTGAACACTGAAGCTTTCTTT,CASSYSGRVNTEAFF
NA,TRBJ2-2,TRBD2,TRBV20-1,TGCAGTGCTAGGGCTAGCGGGGGGAAAACCGGGGAGCTGTTTTTT,CSARASGGKTGELFF
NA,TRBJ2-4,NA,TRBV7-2,TGTGCCAGCAGCGTATTACCCGGGGCCGGGGGCAAAAACATTCAGTACTTC,CASSVLPGAGGKNIQYF
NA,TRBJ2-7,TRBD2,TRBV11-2,TGTGCCAGCAGCTTAGGCCAACTTGGTGGGAGGGCCGAGCAGTACTTC,CASSLGQLGGRAEQYF
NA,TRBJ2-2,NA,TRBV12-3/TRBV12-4,TGTGCCAGCAGTTTAGGGGGCGCAGCCACCGGGGAGCTGTTTTTT,CASSLGGAATGELFF
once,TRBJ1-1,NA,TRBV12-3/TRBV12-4,TGTGCCAGCAGCCAGACGAACACTGAAGCTTTCTTT,CASSQTNTEAFF
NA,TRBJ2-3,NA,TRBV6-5,TGTGCCAGCAGTTACTCGGATAGCACAGATACGCAGTATTTT,CASSYSDSTDTQYF
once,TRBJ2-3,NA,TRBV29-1,TGCAGCGCCCCCCTGGGAGGACTTACAGATACGCAGTATTTT,CSAPLGGLTDTQYF
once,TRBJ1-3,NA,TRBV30,TGTGCCTCGCCCCGGCCTGAGGGAAACACCATATATTTT,CASPRPEGNTIYF
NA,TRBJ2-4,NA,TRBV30,TGTGCCTGGAGCGGGACCGAGTTTTCAGGCATTCAGTACTTC,CAWSGTEFSGIQYF
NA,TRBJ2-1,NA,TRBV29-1,TGCAGCGTTGGCAGACAGAGCTCCTACAATGAGCAGTTCTTC,CSVGRQSSYNEQFF
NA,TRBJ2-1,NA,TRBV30,TGTGCCTGGAGTGCCAGGGGTGGTTTGTCCTACAATGAGCAGTTCTTC,CAWSARGGLSYNEQFF
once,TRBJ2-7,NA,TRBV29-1,TGCAGCGTTGAAGGCGGAAACTACGAGCAGTACTTC,CSVEGGNYEQYF
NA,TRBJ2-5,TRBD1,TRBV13,TGTGCCAGCAGCTTTACCAAGGACAGGTTTGTCCAAGAGACCCAGTACTTC,CASSFTKDRFVQETQYF
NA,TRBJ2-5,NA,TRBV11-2,TGTGCCAGCAGCTTCTTTGGGACTGCGCAAGAGACCCAGTACTTC,CASSFFGTAQETQYF
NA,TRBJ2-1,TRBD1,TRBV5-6,TGTGCCAGCAGCTTTGGACAGGTGCAGTTCTTC,CASSFGQVQFF
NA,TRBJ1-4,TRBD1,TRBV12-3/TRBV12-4,TGTGCCAGCAGTGACAGGGGGCCCGATGAAAAACTGTTTTTT,CASSDRGPDEKLFF
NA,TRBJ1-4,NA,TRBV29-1,TGCAGCGTCCTAAATGAAAAACTGTTTTTT,CSVLNEKLFF
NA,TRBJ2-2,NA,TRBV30,TGTGCCTGGAGTGTAGGGCAGAACACCGGGGAGCTGTTTTTT,CAWSVGQNTGELFF
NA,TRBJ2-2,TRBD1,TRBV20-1,TGCAGTGCCACGGGACAGGGAGGGAACACCGGGGAGCTGTTTTTT,CSATGQGGNTGELFF
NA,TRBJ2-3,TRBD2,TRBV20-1,TGCAGTGCCCAAGCGGGGGTCGCAGATACGCAGTATTTT,CSAQAGVADTQYF
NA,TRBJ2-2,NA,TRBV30,TGTGCCTGGAGTGTAACCGGGTCCGGGGAGCTGTTTTTT,CAWSVTGSGELFF
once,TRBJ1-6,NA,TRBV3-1,TGTGCCAGCAGCCGAAGGCAGGTGGAGAATTCACCCCTCCACTTT,CASSRRQVENSPLHF
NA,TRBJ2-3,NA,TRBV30,TGTGCCTGGAGTGTCTCGTTTCCAGATACGCAGTATTTT,CAWSVSFPDTQYF